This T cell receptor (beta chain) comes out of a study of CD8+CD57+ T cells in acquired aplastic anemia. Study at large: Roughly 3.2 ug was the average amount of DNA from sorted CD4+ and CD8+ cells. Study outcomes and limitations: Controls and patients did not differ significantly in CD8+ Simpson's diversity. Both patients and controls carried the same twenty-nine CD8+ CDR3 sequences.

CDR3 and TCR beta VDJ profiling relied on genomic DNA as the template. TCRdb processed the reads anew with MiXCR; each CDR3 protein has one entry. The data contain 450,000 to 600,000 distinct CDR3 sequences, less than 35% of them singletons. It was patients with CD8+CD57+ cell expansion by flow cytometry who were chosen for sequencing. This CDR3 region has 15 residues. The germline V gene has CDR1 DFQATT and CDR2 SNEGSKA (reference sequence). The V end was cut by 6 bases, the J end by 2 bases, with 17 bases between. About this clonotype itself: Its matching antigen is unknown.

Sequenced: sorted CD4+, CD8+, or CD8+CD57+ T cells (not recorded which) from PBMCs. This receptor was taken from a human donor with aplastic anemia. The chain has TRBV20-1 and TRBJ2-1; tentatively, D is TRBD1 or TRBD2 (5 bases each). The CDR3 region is CSADDGAEAYNEQFF. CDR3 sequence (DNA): TGCAGTGCCGATGATGGGGCGGAGGCCTACAATGAGCAGTTCTTC.